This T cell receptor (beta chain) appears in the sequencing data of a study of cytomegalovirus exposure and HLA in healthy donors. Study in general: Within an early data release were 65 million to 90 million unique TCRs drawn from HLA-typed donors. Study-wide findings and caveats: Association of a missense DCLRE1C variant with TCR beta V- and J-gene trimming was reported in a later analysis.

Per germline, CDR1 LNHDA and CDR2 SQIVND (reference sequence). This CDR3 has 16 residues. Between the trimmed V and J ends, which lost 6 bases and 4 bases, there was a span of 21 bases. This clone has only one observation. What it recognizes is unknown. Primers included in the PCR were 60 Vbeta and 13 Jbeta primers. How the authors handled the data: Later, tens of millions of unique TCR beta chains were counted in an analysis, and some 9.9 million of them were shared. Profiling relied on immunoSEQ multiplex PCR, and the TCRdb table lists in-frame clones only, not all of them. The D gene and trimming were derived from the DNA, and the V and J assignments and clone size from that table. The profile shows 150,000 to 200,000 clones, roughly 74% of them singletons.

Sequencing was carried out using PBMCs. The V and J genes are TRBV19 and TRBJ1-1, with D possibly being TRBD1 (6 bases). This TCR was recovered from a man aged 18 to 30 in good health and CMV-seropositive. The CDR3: CASRSRGDSQSTEAFF. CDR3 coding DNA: TGTGCCAGTAGATCCAGGGGTGACAGCCAAAGCACTGAAGCTTTCTTT.